The 20 T cell receptor beta chains below all came from one sample that was sequenced in a study of T cells in localized non-small cell lung cancer (dated by TCRdb to about 2020). Receptor amplification or capture employed the immunoSEQ multiplex PCR assay. What TCRdb holds here is the immuneACCESS table cut down to in-frame rearrangements. Part of the clones is not present; checked against another copy, under half of the missing clones reflect an unresolved V gene, and the others are unexplained. The table for this sample lists more than 45,000 clones; about 88% of them were counted only once. The ten largest account for roughly 2.5% of the sample. The sample here was PBMCs, taken before any cancer treatment. Every receptor here comes from a man aged 35-69 years with stage II lung adenocarcinoma.

V gene TRBV29-1 combines with J gene TRBJ2-3; perhaps TRBD1 as D (6 bases). The ends were cut back, 2 bases at V and 9 bases at J, with 15 bases in the middle. From germline, CDR1 is SQVTM and CDR2 ANQGSEA. This CDR3 is 13 amino acids long. CDR3 in DNA: TGCAGCGTTGAATCCCCCAGGGGAAACACGCAGTATTTT. Protein: CSVESPRGNTQYF.

The genes are TRBV5-6 and TRBJ2-2; D may correspond to TRBD1 or TRBD2 (5 bases each). CDR1 and CDR2 from the germline V gene are SGHDT and YYEEEE. The CDR3 totals 15 residues. V shed 3 bases and J shed 5 bases, with 14 bases lying between them. Here the CDR3 DNA reads TGTGCCAGCAGCTCCTATGGGGGACGAACCGGGGAGCTGTTTTTT. This sequence encodes CASSSYGGRTGELFF.

The chain uses TRBV30 and TRBJ2-1, with TRBD2 matching 12 bases. There are 21 residues in the CDR3. CDR1 is GTSNPN and CDR2 is SVGIG in the germline V gene (reference sequence). J lost 0 bases, V lost 5 bases, and 20 bases had no gene match. CDR3 sequence: CAWRSRRRASGGGSSYNEQFF. CDR3 nucleotide sequence: TGTGCCTGGCGATCTCGGCGGCGGGCTAGCGGGGGGGGTAGCTCCTACAATGAGCAGTTCTTC.

The rearrangement uses TRBV5-4 and TRBJ1-1; 8 positions agree with TRBD1. CDR3 length: 15 amino acids. V lost 4 bases and J lost 3; bases outside the gene matches: 8. CDR1 is SGHNT and CDR2 is YYREEE in the germline V gene (reference sequence). The CDR3 sequence: CASSAPTGEDTEAFF. CDR3 bases: TGTGCCAGCAGCGCCCCGACAGGGGAGGACACTGAAGCTTTCTTT.

This chain links TRBV5-1 with TRBJ2-5; TRBD2 agrees at 8 bases. V lost 0 bases to trimming and J lost 6 bases; unmatched junction nucleotides: 7. The CDR3 loop spans 15 amino acids. Germline values: CDR1 SGHRS, CDR2 YFSETQ. Written as DNA, the CDR3 is TGCGCCAGCAGCTTGGAGGGACTAGTAACGAAGACCCAGTACTTC. Translation gives CASSLEGLVTKTQYF.

The chain employs TRBV10-1 and TRBJ2-2; TRBD1 agrees at 8 bases. The germline V gene has CDR1 WNHNN and CDR2 SYGVQD (reference sequence). The CDR3 runs to 16 residues. Trimming at V came to 0 bases and at J to 8 bases, leaving 8 bases not matched to a gene. The CDR3 loop is CASSESRGTGTGELFF. DNA of the CDR3: TGCGCCAGCAGTGAGTCGAGAGGGACAGGAACTGGGGAGCTGTTTTTT.

This clone is medium-sized within its sample. V and J are TRBV2 and TRBJ2-7; D may be TRBD1 (5 bases). The CDR3 extends over 15 amino acids. V lost 0 bases to trimming and J lost 4 bases, with 13 bases between them. In germline, CDR1 is SNHLY, CDR2 FYNNEI. This chain's CDR3 is CASSEAVGQKYEQYF. DNA for the CDR3: TGTGCCAGCAGTGAAGCGGTGGGGCAAAAGTACGAGCAGTACTTC.

The genes are TRBV27 and TRBJ1-6; unclear D gene. Per the germline V gene, CDR1 is MNHEY and CDR2 is SMNVEV (reference sequence). Trimming took 0 bases from V and 9 from J, leaving 18 bases between them. The CDR3 covers 17 residues. CDR3 region: CASSLSPSGGRGSPLHF. CDR3 bases: TGTGCCAGCAGTTTATCCCCATCGGGTGGGAGAGGTTCACCCCTCCACTTT.

The rearrangement uses TRBV7-8 and TRBJ1-2, with 7 bases matching TRBD1. Germline values: CDR1 SGHVS, CDR2 FQNEAQ. J lost 3 bases, V lost 5 bases, and 6 bases had no gene match. This CDR3 is built from 14 residues. This chain's CDR3 is CASSRDRDYYGYTF. CDR3 DNA sequence: TGTGCCAGCAGCCGCGACAGGGACTACTATGGCTACACCTTC.

This clone showed up just once. The chain couples TRBV5-1 to TRBJ2-3, with 7 bases lining up with TRBD2. Per germline, CDR1 SGHRS and CDR2 YFSETQ. The J segment lost 6 bases and the V segment lost 4 bases, leaving 11 bases of the junction unmatched. CDR3 length equals 15 residues. CDR3 in amino acids: CASSPGTNGHDTQYF. The CDR3 DNA reads as TGCGCCAGCAGCCCCGGGACTAACGGACACGATACGCAGTATTTT.

DNA of the CDR3: TGTGCCAGCAGCCCCAGTTACGCGGATGGCTACACCTTC. It yields the protein CASSPSYADGYTF. V and J are TRBV7-2 and TRBJ1-2; no clear D. V lost 5 bases and J 6 bases, leaving 13 bases between the germline ends. CDR3 length equals 13 residues. Germline CDR1 is SGHTA and CDR2 is FQGNSA.

Comments on this clone: In the same sample, other DNA sequences code for this CDR3. This chain connects TRBV6-1 to TRBJ2-1; D not certain. This CDR3 comprises 12 residues. Germline CDR1 reads MNHNS; CDR2 reads SASEGT. V lost 0 bases and J lost 4, with 1 base in between. The CDR3 bases are TGTGCCAGCAGTGAAGCGTACAATGAGCAGTTCTTC. Translated, it gives CASSEAYNEQFF.

The gene calls are TRBV6-1 and TRBJ1-2, with D possibly TRBD1 on 6 matching bases. Germline CDR1 MNHNS, CDR2 SASEGT. V dropped 6 bases and J dropped 5 bases, with 10 bases sitting between them. The CDR3 runs to 12 residues. The CDR3 region has the DNA TGTGCCAGCAGAGATACAGGGTATGGCTACACCTTC. Residues: CASRDTGYGYTF.

V and J are TRBV4-2 and TRBJ1-6; possible D gene TRBD1, 5 bases. V was trimmed by 2 bases and J by 10 bases, leaving 21 bases between them. Germline CDR1 reads LGHNA; CDR2 reads YNFKEQ. CDR3 length equals 17 residues. The CDR3 sequence: CASSQQDDPSGGSPLHF. The DNA for the CDR3 is TGTGCCAGCAGCCAACAAGACGATCCCTCGGGGGGATCACCCCTCCACTTT.

The V and J genes are TRBV7-3 and TRBJ2-3; the D gene is possibly TRBD2 (7 bases). CDR1 is SGHTA and CDR2 is FQGTGA in the germline V gene. The CDR3 totals 17 residues. V lost 1 base, J lost 5 bases, and 19 bases lay in between. The CDR3, as DNA: TGTGCCAGCAGCTTAAAAGGGGGGGCAGAAGCAGGAGATACGCAGTATTTT. This encodes CASSLKGGAEAGDTQYF. Variable domain in full (rest from reference TRBV7-3 and TRBJ2-3): GAGVSQTPSNKVTEKGKYVELRCDPISGHTALYWYRQSLGQGPEFLIYFQGTGAADDSGLPNDRFFAVRPEGSVSTLKIQRTERGDSAVYLCASSLKGGAEAGDTQYFGPGTRLTVL.

The chain joins TRBV27 to TRBJ1-1, with D unresolved. The V gene lost 2 bases and the J gene lost 1 base, with 8 bases spanning the gap. Germline loops: CDR1 MNHEY, CDR2 SMNVEV (reference sequence). The CDR3 runs 14 residues. DNA of the CDR3: TGTGCCAGCAGTTTACAAGGGTGGAACACTGAAGCTTTCTTT. This encodes CASSLQGWNTEAFF.

The rearrangement links TRBV19 to TRBJ1-2, with D unclear. Germline-derived CDR1 and CDR2 are LNHDA and SQIVND (reference sequence). This CDR3 spans 13 amino acids. Trimming left V 6 bases short and J 4 bases short, with 12 bases between. The CDR3 spells CASSHDTGYGYTF. The CDR3 DNA follows: TGTGCCAGTAGCCACGACACGGGCTATGGCTACACCTTC.

The chain has TRBV4-1 and TRBJ2-3, with 7 bases aligning to TRBD1. The CDR3 sequence is 15 residues long. CDR1 is MGHRA and CDR2 is YSYEKL in the germline V gene. The trim removed 4 bases at V and 5 bases at J, leaving 9 bases unmatched. CDR3 loop: CASSPYRDSQDTQYF. The CDR3 region has the DNA TGCGCCAGCAGCCCATACCGGGACAGCCAAGATACGCAGTATTTT.

This clone came up a few times. The rearrangement joins TRBV6-1 to TRBJ1-4, with 8 bases lining up with TRBD1. V gave up 2 bases and J gave up 4 bases; unmatched junction bases: 6. In germline, CDR1 is MNHNS, CDR2 SASEGT. The CDR3 length is 16 residues. CDR3 residues: CASSEPRTGINEKLFF. As DNA, the CDR3 is TGTGCCAGCAGTGAACCTCGGACAGGGATTAATGAAAAACTGTTTTTT.

V usage is TRBV4-1 and J usage is TRBJ2-7; the match to TRBD1 covers 8 bases. Germline loops: CDR1 MGHRA, CDR2 YSYEKL. This CDR3 has 12 residues. The ends lost 3 bases at V and 6 bases at J; junction bases unmatched: 1. The CDR3 DNA reads TGCGCCAGCAGCCAGACAGGGGCCGAGCAGTACTTC. Protein product: CASSQTGAEQYF.